This TCR beta chain was captured in a study of T cell responses to AZD1222 COVID-19 vaccine. CDR3 size: 14 residues. The germline V and J ends were trimmed by 4 bases and 3 bases, with 13 bases remaining between them. Germline CDR1 reads SGDLS; CDR2 reads YYNGEE. Generated by immunoSEQ multiplex PCR, the TCRdb table keeps only in-frame clones and is missing some. Of about 100,000 clones detected, around 87% appear once; the ten largest clones hold around 5.1%. This chain uses TRBV9 with TRBJ1-1; D not resolved. The sequence derives from an adult in good health. The sample consisted of peripheral blood, taken on day 0 of AZD1222 vaccination. The CDR3 is CASSPYPRDTEAFF. DNA of the CDR3: TGTGCCAGCAGCCCCTATCCCCGGGACACTGAAGCTTTCTTT.